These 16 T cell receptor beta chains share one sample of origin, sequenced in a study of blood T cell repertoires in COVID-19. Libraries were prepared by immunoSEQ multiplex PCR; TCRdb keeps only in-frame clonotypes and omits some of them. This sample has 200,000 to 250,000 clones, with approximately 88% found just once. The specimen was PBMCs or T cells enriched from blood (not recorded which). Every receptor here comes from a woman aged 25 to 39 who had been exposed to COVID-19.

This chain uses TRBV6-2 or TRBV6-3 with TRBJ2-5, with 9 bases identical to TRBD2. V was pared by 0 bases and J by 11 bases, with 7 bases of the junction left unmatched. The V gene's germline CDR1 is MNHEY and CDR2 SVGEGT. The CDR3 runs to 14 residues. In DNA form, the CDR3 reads TGTGCCAGCAGTTACTCTAAAGCGGGAGGCAAACAGTACTTC. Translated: CASSYSKAGGKQYF.

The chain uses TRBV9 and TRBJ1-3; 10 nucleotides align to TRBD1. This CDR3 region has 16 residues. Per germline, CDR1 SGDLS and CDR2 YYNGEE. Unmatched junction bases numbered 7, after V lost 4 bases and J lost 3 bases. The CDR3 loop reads CASSSGTGVYGNTIYF. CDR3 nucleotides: TGTGCCAGCAGCTCCGGGACAGGGGTTTATGGAAACACCATATATTTT. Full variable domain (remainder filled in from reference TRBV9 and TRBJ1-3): DSGVTQTPKHLITATGQRVTLRCSPRSGDLSVYWYQQSLDQGLQFLIQYYNGEERAKGNILERFSAQQFPDLHSELNLSSLELGDSALYFCASSSGTGVYGNTIYFGEGSWLTVV.

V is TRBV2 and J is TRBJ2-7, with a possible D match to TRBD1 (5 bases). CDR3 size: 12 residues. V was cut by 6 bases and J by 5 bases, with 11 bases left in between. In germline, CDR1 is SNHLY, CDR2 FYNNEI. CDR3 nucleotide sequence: TGTGCCAGCAGGGACATAGTCCACGAGCAGTACTTC. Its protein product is CASRDIVHEQYF.

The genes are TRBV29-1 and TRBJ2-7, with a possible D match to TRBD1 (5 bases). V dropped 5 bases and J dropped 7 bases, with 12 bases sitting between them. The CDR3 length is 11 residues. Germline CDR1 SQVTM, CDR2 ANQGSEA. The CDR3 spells CSVKVGAEQYF. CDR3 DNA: TGCAGCGTTAAGGTAGGGGCGGAGCAGTACTTC.

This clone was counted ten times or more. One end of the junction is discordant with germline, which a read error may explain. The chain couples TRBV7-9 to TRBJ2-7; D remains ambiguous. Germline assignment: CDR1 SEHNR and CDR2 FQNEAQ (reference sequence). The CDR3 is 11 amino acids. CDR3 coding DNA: TGTGCCAGCAGCTTCCACCAGGATCTCGACTTC. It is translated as CASSFHQDLDF. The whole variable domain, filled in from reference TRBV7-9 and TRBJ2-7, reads DTGVSQNPRHKITKRGQNVTFRCDPISEHNRLYWYRQTLGQGPEFLTYFQNEAQLEKSRLLSDRFSAERPKGSFSTLEIQRTEQGDSAMYLCASSFHQDLDFGPGTRLTVT.

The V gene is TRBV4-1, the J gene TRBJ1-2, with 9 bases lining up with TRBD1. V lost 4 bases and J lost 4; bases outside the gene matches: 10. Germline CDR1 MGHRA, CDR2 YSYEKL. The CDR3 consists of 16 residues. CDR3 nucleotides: TGCGCCAGCAGCCCCCAGAGACAGGGGGTGAGCTATGGCTACACCTTC. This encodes CASSPQRQGVSYGYTF.

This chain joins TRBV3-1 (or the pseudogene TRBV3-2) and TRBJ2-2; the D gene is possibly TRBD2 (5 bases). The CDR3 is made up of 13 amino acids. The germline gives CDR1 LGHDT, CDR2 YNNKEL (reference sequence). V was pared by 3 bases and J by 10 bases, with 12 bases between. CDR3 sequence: CASSHRPREELFF. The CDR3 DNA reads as TGTGCCAGCAGCCATCGTCCACGGGAGGAGCTGTTTTTT.

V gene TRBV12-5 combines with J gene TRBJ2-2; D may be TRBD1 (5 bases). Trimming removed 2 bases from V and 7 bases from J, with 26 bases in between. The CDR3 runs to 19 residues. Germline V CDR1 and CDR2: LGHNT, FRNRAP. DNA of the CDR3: TGTGCTAGTGGTTTGTCTACAGCGTGGGGCAGGGATGTCGGCGGGGAGCTGTTTTTT. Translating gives CASGLSTAWGRDVGGELFF. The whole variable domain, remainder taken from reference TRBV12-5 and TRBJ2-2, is DARVTQTPRHKVTEMGQEVTMRCQPILGHNTVFWYRQTMMQGLELLAYFRNRAPLDDSGMPKDRFSAEMPDATLATLKIQPSEPRDSAVYFCASGLSTAWGRDVGGELFFGEGSRLTVL.

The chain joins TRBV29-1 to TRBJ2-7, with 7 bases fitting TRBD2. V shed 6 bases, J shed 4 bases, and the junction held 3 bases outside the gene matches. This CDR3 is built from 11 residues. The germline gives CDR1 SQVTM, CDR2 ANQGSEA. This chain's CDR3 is CSVLLAYEQYF. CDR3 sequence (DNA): TGCAGCGTACTACTAGCGTACGAGCAGTACTTC.

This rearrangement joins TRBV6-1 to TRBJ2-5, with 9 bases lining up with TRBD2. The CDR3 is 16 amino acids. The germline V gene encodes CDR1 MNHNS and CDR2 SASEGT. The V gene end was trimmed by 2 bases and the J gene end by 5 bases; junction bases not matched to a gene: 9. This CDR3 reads CASSELAGSITETQYF. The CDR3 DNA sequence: TGTGCCAGCAGTGAACTAGCGGGAAGTATCACGGAGACCCAGTACTTC.

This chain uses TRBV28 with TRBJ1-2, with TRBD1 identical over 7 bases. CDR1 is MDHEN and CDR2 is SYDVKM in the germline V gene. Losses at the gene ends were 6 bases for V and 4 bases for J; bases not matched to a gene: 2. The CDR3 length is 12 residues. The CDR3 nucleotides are TGTGCCAGCAGAGGGGGCTCCTATGGCTACACCTTC. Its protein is CASRGGSYGYTF.

CDR3 DNA: TGCGCCAGCAGTGAGCCGGGCCGGGGTAGCAATCAGCCCCAGCATTTT. The encoded protein is CASSEPGRGSNQPQHF. The chain combines TRBV10-2 with TRBJ1-5; D is ambiguous. From germline, CDR1 is WSHSY and CDR2 SAAADI. Deletions cut 2 bases from V and 0 bases from J, with 11 bases between. There are 16 residues in the CDR3.

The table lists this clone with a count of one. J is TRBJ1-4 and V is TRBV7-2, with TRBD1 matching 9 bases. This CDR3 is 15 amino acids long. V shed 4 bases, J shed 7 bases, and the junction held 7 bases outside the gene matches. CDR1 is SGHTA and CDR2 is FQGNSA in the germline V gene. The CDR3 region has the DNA TGTGCCAGCAGCTCTGCCGGGACAGGGAGTGAAAAACTGTTTTTT. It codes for CASSSAGTGSEKLFF.

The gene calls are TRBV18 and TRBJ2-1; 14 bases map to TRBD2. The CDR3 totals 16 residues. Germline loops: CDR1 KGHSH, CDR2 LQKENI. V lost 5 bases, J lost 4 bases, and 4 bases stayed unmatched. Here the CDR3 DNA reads TGTGCCAGCTCATTGGGACTAGCGGGGGTTTACAATGAGCAGTTCTTC. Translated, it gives CASSLGLAGVYNEQFF.

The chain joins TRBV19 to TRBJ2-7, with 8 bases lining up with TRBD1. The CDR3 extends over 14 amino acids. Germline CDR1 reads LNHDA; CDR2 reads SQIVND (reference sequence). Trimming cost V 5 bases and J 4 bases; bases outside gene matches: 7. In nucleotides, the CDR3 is TGTGCCAGTAGTCCCGGACAGGGTGGGTACGAGCAGTACTTC. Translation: CASSPGQGGYEQYF.

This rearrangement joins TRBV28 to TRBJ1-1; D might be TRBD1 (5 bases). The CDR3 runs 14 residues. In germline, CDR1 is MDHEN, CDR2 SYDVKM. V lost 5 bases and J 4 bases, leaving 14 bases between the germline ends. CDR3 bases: TGTGCCAGCAGTCCCGGGGGGGTGTTCACTGAAGCTTTCTTT. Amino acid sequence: CASSPGGVFTEAFF.